This TCR beta chain was sequenced in a study of shared clonotypes between healthy human individuals. General observations from the study: The sharing of about 5% of naive CD4 clonotypes was seen across a few donors. It was anticipated that sequencing depth would influence how many clonotypes donors shared.

Of note for this clone: Its antigen is unknown. The same CDR3 arises from other DNA sequences in this sample as well.

Genomic DNA (from each subset) was split evenly across several immunoSEQ plates. Using immunoSEQ multiplex PCR, the repertoire was profiled, and TCRdb retains in-frame clones only, with some absent. This table has about 2 million clones, roughly 94% appearing once. The CDR3 sequence is 15 residues long. Germline CDR1 is SGHRS and CDR2 is YFSETQ. The V gene end was trimmed by 0 bases and the J gene end by 5 bases; junction bases not matched to a gene: 2. Adult donors, all healthy and HIV-negative, had no recent acute infections or vaccinations. The chain employs TRBV5-1 and TRBJ2-2; the match to TRBD1 covers 9 bases. The clonotype was recovered from a man between 18 and 29 years old in good health. Sequenced: naive CD4+ T cells sorted from blood. The subset denotes: CD45RA+ positively selected. The CDR3 DNA follows: TGCGCCAGCAGCTTGGTCGGGACAGGGACCGGGGAGCTGTTTTTT. Translation gives CASSLVGTGTGELFF.